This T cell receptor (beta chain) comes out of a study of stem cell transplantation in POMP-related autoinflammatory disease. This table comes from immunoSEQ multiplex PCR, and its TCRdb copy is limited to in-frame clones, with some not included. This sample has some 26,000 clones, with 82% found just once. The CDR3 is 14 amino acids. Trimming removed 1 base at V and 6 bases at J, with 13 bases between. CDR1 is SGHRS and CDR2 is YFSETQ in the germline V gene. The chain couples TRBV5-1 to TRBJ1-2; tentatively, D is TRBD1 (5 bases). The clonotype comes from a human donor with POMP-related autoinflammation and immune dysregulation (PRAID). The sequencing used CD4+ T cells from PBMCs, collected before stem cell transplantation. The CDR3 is CASSLTSRGDGYTF. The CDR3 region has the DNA TGCGCCAGCAGCTTGACCTCCCGGGGCGATGGCTACACCTTC.